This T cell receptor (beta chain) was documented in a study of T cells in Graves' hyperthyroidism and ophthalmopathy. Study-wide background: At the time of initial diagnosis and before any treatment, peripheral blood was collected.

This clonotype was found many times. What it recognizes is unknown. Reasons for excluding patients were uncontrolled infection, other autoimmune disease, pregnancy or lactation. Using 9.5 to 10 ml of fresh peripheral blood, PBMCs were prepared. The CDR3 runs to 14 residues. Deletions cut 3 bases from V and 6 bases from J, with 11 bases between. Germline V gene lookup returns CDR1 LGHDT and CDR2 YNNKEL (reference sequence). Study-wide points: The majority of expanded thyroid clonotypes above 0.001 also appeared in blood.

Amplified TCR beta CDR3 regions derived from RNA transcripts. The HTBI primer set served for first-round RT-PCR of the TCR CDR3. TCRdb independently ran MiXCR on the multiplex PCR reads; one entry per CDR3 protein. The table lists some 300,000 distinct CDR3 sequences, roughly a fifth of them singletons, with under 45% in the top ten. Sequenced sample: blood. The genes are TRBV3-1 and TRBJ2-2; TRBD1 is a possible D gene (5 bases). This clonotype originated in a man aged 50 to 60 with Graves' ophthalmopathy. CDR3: CASSQRVGAGELFF. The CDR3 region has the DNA TGTGCCAGCAGCCAGAGAGTAGGGGCCGGGGAGCTGTTTTTT.